This TCR beta chain was profiled in a study of response to subunit inactivated influenza vaccine. Study-wide results and limits: Seasonal influenza vaccination, on each occasion, was suggested by the authors to recruit few new T cells.

The CDR3 consists of 14 residues. V shed 5 bases and J 7 bases; nucleotides not matched to a gene: 11. Germline loops: CDR1 SEHNR, CDR2 FQNEAQ (reference sequence). As regards this clonotype: Its antigen is currently unknown.

MiXCR, run by TCRdb on the RT-PCR reads, gives a single entry per CDR3 protein. The data show roughly 500,000 distinct CDR3 sequences, with under 30% seen just once and under 3.5% held by the top ten. The sample also formed part of further work on T cells expressing NK-cell markers. That paper states: Making the TCR beta cDNA relied on 5'RACE template switching with UMIs. In roughly six donors, dominant NKG2C+ clonotypes were roughly 1.0-7.0% of CD8+ T cells. The CD3+CD56-NKG2C+ fraction of several donors was likewise dominated by these clonotypes.

This clonotype was sampled from a man between 45 and 60 years old who received an inactivated influenza vaccine. The sample in question was CD4+ T cells sorted from PBMCs, obtained approximately 12 days after vaccination. V usage is TRBV7-9 and J usage is TRBJ2-7, with 7 bases identical to TRBD1. The CDR3 coding sequence is TGTGCCAGCAGCCCAAGGGACAGCCTTCGGGAGCAGTACTTC. The encoded protein is CASSPRDSLREQYF. Using reference TRBV7-9 and TRBJ2-7 for the parts outside the CDR3, the full variable domain is DTGVSQNPRHKITKRGQNVTFRCDPISEHNRLYWYRQTLGQGPEFLTYFQNEAQLEKSRLLSDRFSAERPKGSFSTLEIQRTEQGDSAMYLCASSPRDSLREQYFGPGTRLTVT.